A single sample is the source of the 30 T cell receptor beta chains below, sequenced in a study of cytomegalovirus exposure and HLA in healthy donors. The PCR had 60 Vbeta and 13 Jbeta primers. The method was immunoSEQ multiplex PCR; TCRdb's version includes in-frame clones alone and lacks a portion of them. The sample lists over 120,000 clones, around 80% occurring once. The sample was PBMCs. The receptors derive from a woman between 25 and 40 years old in good health and CMV-seronegative.

The chain has TRBV5-4 and TRBJ1-1, with D uncertain. This CDR3 comprises 14 residues. V dropped 4 bases and J dropped 1 base, with 11 bases sitting between them. In germline, CDR1 is SGHNT, CDR2 YYREEE (reference sequence). Here the CDR3 reads CASSPIGGNTEAFF. DNA for the CDR3: TGTGCCAGCAGCCCGATAGGAGGGAACACTGAAGCTTTCTTT.

The chain combines TRBV9 with TRBJ1-5; D is perhaps TRBD1 (5 bases). Looked up from germline, CDR1 is SGDLS and CDR2 is YYNGEE. Deletions cut 3 bases from V and 9 bases from J, with 16 bases between. This CDR3 region has 14 residues. CDR3 region: CASSADSSGRPQHF. CDR3 sequence (DNA): TGTGCCAGCAGCGCAGACAGTTCAGGAAGGCCCCAGCATTTT.

The rearrangement joins TRBV7-2 to TRBJ1-2; 7 bases are a match to TRBD1. The CDR3 contains 12 residues. The germline CDR1 and CDR2 sequences are SGHTA and FQGNSA. V shed 8 bases and J 5 bases; nucleotides not matched to a gene: 5. The CDR3 sequence: CASHDREYGYTF. The DNA of the CDR3 is TGTGCCAGCCACGACAGGGAATATGGCTACACCTTC.

The gene calls are TRBV5-5 and TRBJ1-1; D unresolved. This CDR3 is built from 14 residues. Germline lookup yields CDR1 SGHKS and CDR2 YYEKEE (reference sequence). V gave up 1 base and J gave up 1 base, with 8 bases separating them. CDR3 residues: CASSLLAENTEAFF. CDR3 DNA sequence: TGTGCCAGCAGCTTGTTAGCGGAGAACACTGAAGCTTTCTTT.

The V call is TRBV21-1, the J call TRBJ2-7; the table's D gene call, TRBD2, was not cross checked with the DNA. TRBV21-1 is marked as a pseudogene. There are 17 residues in the CDR3. The CDR3, as DNA: TGTGCCAGCAGCAGCCGACTAGCGGGGGGCTTGAACTACGAGCAGTACTTC. Its translation: CASSSRLAGGLNYEQYF.

This clone was seen only once. The chain is built from TRBV21-1 and TRBJ1-5; the table's D call TRBD1 went unverified against the DNA. TRBV21-1 is labeled a pseudogene. This CDR3 has 18 amino acids. CDR3 residues: CASSSQDRGAAGNQPQHF. CDR3 sequence (DNA): TGTGCCAGCAGCTCCCAAGACAGGGGAGCGGCGGGCAATCAGCCCCAGCATTTT.

The V and J genes are TRBV9 and TRBJ2-5, with D possibly TRBD2 on 5 matching bases. CDR1 SGDLS and CDR2 YYNGEE come from the germline V gene. The CDR3 has 14 residues. V lost 4 bases and J lost 4, with 14 bases in between. The CDR3 bases are TGTGCCAGCAGCACGGGGTTAGCCCGAGAGACCCAGTACTTC. Protein sequence: CASSTGLARETQYF. The whole variable domain, filled in from reference TRBV9 and TRBJ2-5, reads DSGVTQTPKHLITATGQRVTLRCSPRSGDLSVYWYQQSLDQGLQFLIQYYNGEERAKGNILERFSAQQFPDLHSELNLSSLELGDSALYFCASSTGLARETQYFGPGTRLLVL.

This clone was seen once. The J gene is TRBJ1-2, the V gene TRBV2, with 8 bases lining up with TRBD1. The CDR3 is 14 residues long. V lost 4 bases to trimming and J lost 2 bases; unmatched junction nucleotides: 3. Germline CDR1 is SNHLY and CDR2 is FYNNEI. CDR3 in amino acids: CASSGRQGNYGYTF. CDR3 in DNA: TGTGCCAGCAGTGGGAGACAGGGGAACTATGGCTACACCTTC.

As regards this clone: The germline gene is not matched at one end of the junction; a read error may be the cause. The chain recombines TRBV5-4 with TRBJ1-6; a possible D gene is TRBD1 (6 bases). This CDR3 comprises 17 residues. In germline, CDR1 is SGHNT, CDR2 YYREEE (reference sequence). In DNA, the CDR3 is TGTGCCAGCAGTTTGGGGGGAACAGGGTCCTATAATTCACCCCTCCACTTT. Protein sequence: CASSLGGTGSYNSPLHF.

This chain joins TRBV19 and TRBJ1-6; possibly TRBD1 for D (5 bases). The CDR3 runs 17 residues. The germline gives CDR1 LNHDA, CDR2 SQIVND (reference sequence). V lost 4 bases and J lost 0, with 13 bases in between. As DNA, the CDR3 is TGTGCCAGTAGTAGCTCGCGGGGGAGCTCCTATAATTCACCCCTCCACTTT. Its protein product is CASSSSRGSSYNSPLHF.

This chain connects TRBV7-8 to TRBJ2-7; the D is unclear. Trimming shortened V by 2 bases and J by 1 base, and 9 bases separated the two germline ends. CDR1 and CDR2 from the germline V gene are SGHVS and FQNEAQ. This CDR3 has 14 residues. The CDR3 DNA sequence: TGTGCCAGCAGCTTACCCCGTCGGTCCTACGAGCAGTACTTC. As protein: CASSLPRRSYEQYF.

The rearrangement joins TRBV4-2 to TRBJ1-1, with a weak D call TRBD1 (5 bases). The CDR3 loop spans 16 amino acids. Between the trimmed V and J ends, which lost 0 bases and 6 bases, there was a span of 17 bases. The V gene's germline CDR1 is LGHNA and CDR2 YNFKEQ. In nucleotides, the CDR3 is TGTGCCAGCAGCCAAGATTCGAGGGGTTCGGGGGCTGAAGCTTTCTTT. Encoded protein: CASSQDSRGSGAEAFF.

The rearrangement uses TRBV21-1 and TRBJ2-5; the tabulated D call, TRBD2, remains unverified against the DNA. TRBV21-1 is a listed pseudogene. This CDR3 has 16 residues. CDR3 sequence: CASSKECGRACETQYF. CDR3 DNA: TGTGCCAGCAGCAAAGAATGCGGGAGGGCCTGTGAGACCCAGTACTTC.

This chain links TRBV5-1 with TRBJ1-2, with D uncertain. Germline V gene lookup returns CDR1 SGHRS and CDR2 YFSETQ. There are 15 residues in the CDR3. The V end was cut by 5 bases, the J end by 8 bases, with 22 bases between. The CDR3 DNA sequence: TGCGCCAGCAGTTTCTCTGGGCCTTTGAGTGGCGGCTACACCTTC. Encoded protein: CASSFSGPLSGGYTF.

The V and J genes are TRBV28 and TRBJ1-3, with 12 bases that match TRBD1. J gave up 3 bases and V 2 bases, and 14 bases lay outside the gene matches. The germline V gene encodes CDR1 MDHEN and CDR2 SYDVKM. The CDR3 has 20 residues. The CDR3 loop is CASSLILGAGQGAFGNTIYF. The CDR3 DNA sequence: TGTGCCAGCAGTTTAATCTTGGGTGCGGGACAGGGGGCATTTGGAAACACCATATATTTT.

V gene TRBV6-4 combines with J gene TRBJ2-2; D possibly corresponds to TRBD2 (6 bases). The CDR3 has 16 residues. Trimming shortened V by 6 bases and J by 0 bases, and 14 bases separated the two germline ends. CDR1 is MRHNA and CDR2 is SNTAGT in the germline V gene. The CDR3: CASSPEGTPNTGELFF. In DNA, the CDR3 is TGTGCCAGCAGCCCAGAAGGGACTCCGAACACCGGGGAGCTGTTTTTT.

Only one count was recorded for this clone. This chain connects TRBV11-2 to TRBJ2-7, with D unclear. CDR3 length equals 15 residues. Trimming removed 4 bases from V and 2 bases from J, with 15 bases in between. Per the germline V gene, CDR1 is SGHAT and CDR2 is FQNNGV. Here the CDR3 reads CASSSPIIIPYEQYF. Here the CDR3 DNA reads TGTGCCAGCAGCTCCCCTATAATCATCCCCTACGAGCAGTACTTC.

The CDR3 DNA sequence: TGTGCCATCAGTGAGTCTGGACAGCAGAACACTGAAGCTTTCTTT. This translates into CAISESGQQNTEAFF. This rearrangement joins TRBV10-3 to TRBJ1-1; D possibly corresponds to TRBD1 (6 bases). The length of the CDR3 is 15 residues. In germline, CDR1 is ENHRY, CDR2 SYGVKD. V lost 0 bases and J lost 1, with 9 bases in between.

The chain carries TRBV7-2 and TRBJ2-3, with 13 bases matching TRBD2. Germline-derived CDR1 and CDR2 are SGHTA and FQGNSA. Trimming took 5 bases from V and 0 from J; bases not matched to a gene: 11. The CDR3 sequence is 19 residues long. In DNA form, the CDR3 reads TGTGCCAGCAGCCTACCGGGACTAGCGGGGAGACGTAGCACAGATACGCAGTATTTT. It yields the protein CASSLPGLAGRRSTDTQYF.

This clone has just a few counts. This chain connects TRBV9 to TRBJ1-1, with D possibly TRBD1 on 5 matching bases. Trimming removed 4 bases from V and 1 base from J, with 14 bases in between. This CDR3 is 15 amino acids long. The V gene's germline CDR1 is SGDLS and CDR2 YYNGEE. This CDR3 is CASSPFGGGNTEAFF. DNA for the CDR3: TGTGCCAGCAGCCCCTTTGGGGGGGGGAACACTGAAGCTTTCTTT.

The rearrangement links TRBV6-1 to TRBJ1-4, with 8 bases matching TRBD1. Germline V lookup: CDR1 MNHNS, CDR2 SASEGT. The CDR3 totals 15 residues. V trimming: 5 bases; J trimming: 8 bases; junction bases outside the gene matches: 10. The chain's CDR3 is CASSTRTGRDEKLFF. Written as DNA, the CDR3 is TGTGCCAGCAGTACCCGGACAGGGCGGGACGAAAAACTGTTTTTT.

J is TRBJ1-3 and V is TRBV9, with TRBD1 matching 9 bases. The CDR3 totals 19 residues. V lost 3 bases and J lost 1; bases outside the gene matches: 14. The V gene's germline CDR1 is SGDLS and CDR2 YYNGEE. The CDR3 bases are TGTGCCAGCAGCGGAGGTCGACAGGGGGATTTTCTATCTGGAAACACCATATATTTT. It translates to CASSGGRQGDFLSGNTIYF.

The rearrangement uses TRBV7-2 and TRBJ2-7, with D tentatively TRBD1 (5 bases). Germline V gene sequence: CDR1 SGHTA, CDR2 FQGNSA. CDR3 size: 14 residues. Trimming took off 5 bases at V and 3 bases at J, with 14 bases between the two ends. This CDR3 reads CASSGGRQGYEQYF. The CDR3 nucleotides read TGTGCCAGCAGCGGCGGTCGTCAGGGCTACGAGCAGTACTTC.

This clone has a handful of counts. V usage is TRBV4-2 and J usage is TRBJ2-1; 10 bases map to TRBD2. Looked up from germline, CDR1 is LGHNA and CDR2 is YNFKEQ. V gave up 4 bases and J gave up 3 bases; unmatched junction bases: 9. The CDR3 extends over 17 amino acids. DNA of the CDR3: TGTGCCAGCAGCCTAAGGCCTAGCGGGAGTGACTACAATGAGCAGTTCTTC. As protein: CASSLRPSGSDYNEQFF.

The V gene is TRBV2, the J gene TRBJ2-4; 9 nucleotides match TRBD2. V lost 9 bases, J lost 8 bases, and 8 bases stayed unmatched. Germline V CDR1 and CDR2: SNHLY, FYNNEI. This CDR3 has 13 amino acids. The CDR3 reads CARSGGPLDIQYF. CDR3 DNA sequence: TGTGCCAGGAGCGGGGGGCCGTTGGACATTCAGTACTTC.

V is TRBV11-2 and J is TRBJ1-2; 7 positions agree with TRBD1. V was pared by 6 bases and J by 0 bases, with 7 bases of the junction left unmatched. The CDR3 is made up of 15 amino acids. Germline lookup yields CDR1 SGHAT and CDR2 FQNNGV. CDR3 DNA: TGTGCCAGCAGTCCCGGGACAGTGACTAACTATGGCTACACCTTC. This gives the protein CASSPGTVTNYGYTF.

This chain joins TRBV19 and TRBJ2-7; 10 bases match TRBD2. CDR3 length: 14 amino acids. Trimming removed 5 bases from V and 1 base from J; junction bases left unmatched: 2. The germline V gene has CDR1 LNHDA and CDR2 SQIVND (reference sequence). The CDR3 spells CASSQLAGSYEQYF. The CDR3 region has the DNA TGTGCCAGTAGTCAACTAGCGGGATCCTACGAGCAGTACTTC.

This chain connects TRBV6-6 to TRBJ2-1, with 13 bases fitting TRBD2. Germline loops: CDR1 MNHNY, CDR2 SVGAGI (reference sequence). The CDR3 is 16 amino acids. V was clipped by 4 bases and J by 5 bases; unmatched bases: 5. CDR3 DNA: TGTGCCAGCAGTTCGACTAGCGGGAGGCCTAACAATGAGCAGTTCTTC. Its translation is CASSSTSGRPNNEQFF.

The gene calls are TRBV6-1 and TRBJ2-7; 9 nucleotides align to TRBD2. The CDR3 runs to 15 residues. The ends lost 0 bases at V and 3 bases at J; junction bases unmatched: 3. CDR1 is MNHNS and CDR2 is SASEGT in the germline V gene. The CDR3 nucleotides read TGTGCCAGCAGTGAAGCGTTTAGCGGGAGCTACGAGCAGTACTTC. This sequence encodes CASSEAFSGSYEQYF.

This rearrangement joins TRBV7-2 to TRBJ2-7; perhaps TRBD1 as D (6 bases). In germline, CDR1 is SGHTA, CDR2 FQGNSA. The length of the CDR3 is 14 residues. Trimming took off 2 bases at V and 5 bases at J, with 13 bases between the two ends. CDR3 in DNA: TGTGCCAGCAGCTTAAGTTCAGGGGACAACGAGCAGTACTTC. Its protein is CASSLSSGDNEQYF.